A selection of T cell receptor beta chains follows, all from one sample in a study of beta chain features in type 1 diabetes. Repertoires were generated with immunoSEQ multiplex PCR, while TCRdb's copy carries only in-frame clones and drops some. The sample consists of roughly 450,000 clones, about 15% of them appearing once. Source material: naive CD4+ T cells from blood. The receptors come from a man aged 25-45 years in good health. The CDR3 runs from the conserved cysteine through the conserved F or W. A D gene is named only where the DNA matches it firmly. Not all rows give a size; the values are once, few, many and, for expanded clones, a class.

v_call	j_call	clone_size	d_call	cdr3_aa	cdr3_nt
TRBV10-3	TRBJ2-3	few	.	CAISDPGGSTDTQYF	TGTGCCATCAGTGACCCGGGCGGGAGCACAGATACGCAGTATTTT
TRBV11-2	TRBJ2-5	few	TRBD2	CASTPFAGEETQYF	TGTGCCAGCACTCCTTTTGCGGGGGAAGAGACCCAGTACTTC
TRBV7-9	TRBJ2-3	few	TRBD2	CASSGRLSGSTDTQYF	TGTGCCAGCAGCGGCAGACTTAGCGGGAGCACAGATACGCAGTATTTT
TRBV13	TRBJ1-1	.	.	CASSLGRRTGTPEAFF	TGTGCCAGCAGCTTAGGTCGGAGGACCGGGACTCCTGAAGCTTTCTTT
TRBV20-1	TRBJ2-1	many	.	CSAFSNEQFF	TGCAGTGCGTTCTCCAATGAGCAGTTCTTC
TRBV4-1	TRBJ1-1	.	.	CASSQDRRSGTEAFF	TGCGCCAGCAGCCAAGACAGGAGGAGCGGCACTGAAGCTTTCTTT
TRBV27	TRBJ2-1	few	.	CASSDQGSGDNEQFF	TGTGCCAGCAGTGATCAGGGTAGTGGTGACAATGAGCAGTTCTTC
TRBV25-1	TRBJ1-1	.	.	CASRDFMRGSAEAFF	TGTGCCAGCAGGGACTTTATGAGAGGGAGCGCTGAAGCTTTCTTT
TRBV11-3	TRBJ1-2	few	.	CASSLAGGNGYTF	TGTGCCAGCAGTCTAGCCGGGGGAAATGGCTACACCTTC
TRBV29-1	TRBJ1-1	.	.	CSVAAGSNTEAFF	TGCAGCGTTGCGGCGGGCTCGAACACTGAAGCTTTCTTT
TRBV30	TRBJ1-1	many	.	CAWDRLNTEAFF	TGTGCCTGGGACAGACTGAACACTGAAGCTTTCTTT
TRBV20-1	TRBJ1-1	few	.	CSAPRPFEAFF	TGCAGTGCTCCCCGCCCCTTTGAAGCTTTCTTT
TRBV5-4	TRBJ2-2	.	TRBD2	CASSPAGLASFRELFF	TGTGCCAGCAGCCCTGCGGGACTAGCATCGTTCAGGGAGCTGTTTTTT
TRBV30	TRBJ1-1	few	.	CALKPTVGTEAFF	TGTGCCTTAAAACCAACCGTGGGGACTGAAGCTTTCTTT
TRBV25-1	TRBJ2-1	.	TRBD1	CASSDPGQGAPHEQFF	TGTGCCAGCAGTGATCCCGGACAGGGGGCGCCGCATGAGCAGTTCTTC
TRBV2	TRBJ2-1	.	.	CASSELGYEQFF	TGTGCCAGCAGCGAGCTAGGTTATGAGCAGTTCTTC
TRBV19	TRBJ2-3	.	.	CATSRYSSTDTQYF	TGTGCCACGAGTCGCTATTCTAGCACAGATACGCAGTATTTT
TRBV9	TRBJ2-4	.	TRBD2	CASSVAAGGDIQYF	TGTGCCAGCAGCGTAGCTGCGGGAGGTGACATTCAGTACTTC
TRBV15	TRBJ2-1	.	TRBD2	CATSARSGVYNEQFF	TGTGCCACCAGCGCCCGCAGCGGGGTATACAATGAGCAGTTCTTC
TRBV11-2	TRBJ2-4	.	TRBD2	CASSPGTSGGSQYF	TGTGCCAGCAGCCCCGGGACTAGCGGGGGGTCTCAGTACTTC
TRBV2	TRBJ2-3	few	.	CASGPLDTQYF	TGTGCCAGCGGACCCCTGGATACGCAGTATTTT
TRBV19	TRBJ1-2	.	.	CASSPSGQRNYGYTF	TGTGCCAGTAGTCCCTCCGGACAGAGGAACTATGGCTACACCTTC
TRBV9	TRBJ2-7	.	.	CASSASYGAYEQYF	TGTGCCAGCAGCGCCTCCTACGGCGCCTACGAGCAGTACTTC